This T cell receptor beta chain was captured by sequencing in a study of T-cell memory formation after mild COVID-19. Study-wide results and limits: Specificity for SARS-CoV-2 was not confirmed among the second-wave clones peaking on day 37. CD8+ contracting clones occupied EMRA, while CD4+ ones occupied mainly CM and EM.

Turning to this clonotype: Its target is unknown.

Using constant-segment primers, 5'RACE produced TCR alpha and TCR beta cDNA libraries carrying sample barcodes and UMIs. TCRdb re-called the 5' RACE reads through MiXCR, storing one row per CDR3 protein. The sample includes around 310,000 distinct CDR3 sequences, 20% to 25% seen only once; the top ten take 21%. Trimming cost V 2 bases and J 5 bases, with 15 bases left between them. CDR3 length equals 15 residues. CDR1 and CDR2 from the germline V gene are MNHEY and SVGEGT. The chain couples TRBV6-2 or TRBV6-3 to TRBJ2-5, with a tentative D call TRBD1 (7 bases). Source material: PBMCs or a T cell subset sorted from them (not recorded which). The clonotype originates from a man aged 18 to 30 who had mild COVID-19 (a few samples of this study predate the infection). Cell type and time point are not known. Here the CDR3 reads CASSYGGGGLETQYF. Here the CDR3 DNA reads TGTGCCAGCAGTTACGGTGGAGGGGGCTTGGAGACCCAGTACTTC.